This paragraph reports one T cell receptor beta chain. Profiling relied on immunoSEQ multiplex PCR, and the TCRdb table lists in-frame clones only, not all of them. The repertoire consists of 150,000 to 200,000 clones, with around nine tenths occurring once and the leading ten covering roughly 5.3%. This sample was taken from a study of control samples from healthy donors and cancer patients. The clonotype comes from a woman aged 30 to 39 in good health. Input material: blood.

CDR3 nucleotides: TGTGCCAGCAGAGCCTACAGGGAGTGGGGGGGGAAGAACACTGAAGCTTTCTTT. This sequence encodes CASRAYREWGGKNTEAFF. This chain links TRBV25-1 with TRBJ1-1; tentative D call: TRBD1 (6 bases). V gave up 6 bases and J gave up 1 base, with 24 bases separating them. The CDR3 covers 18 residues. Looked up from germline, CDR1 is MGHDK and CDR2 is SYGVNS.